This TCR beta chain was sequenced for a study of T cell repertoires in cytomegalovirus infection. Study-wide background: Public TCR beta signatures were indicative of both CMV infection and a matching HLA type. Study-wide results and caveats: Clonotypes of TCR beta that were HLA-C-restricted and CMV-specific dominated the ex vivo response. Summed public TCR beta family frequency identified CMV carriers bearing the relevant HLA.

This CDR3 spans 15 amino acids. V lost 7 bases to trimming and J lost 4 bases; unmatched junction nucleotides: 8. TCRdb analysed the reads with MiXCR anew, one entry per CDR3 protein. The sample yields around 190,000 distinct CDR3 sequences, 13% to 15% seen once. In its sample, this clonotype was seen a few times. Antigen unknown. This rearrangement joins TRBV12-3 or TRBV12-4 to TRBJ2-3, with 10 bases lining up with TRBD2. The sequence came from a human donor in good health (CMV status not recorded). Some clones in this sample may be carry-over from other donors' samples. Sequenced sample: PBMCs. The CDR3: CASKLLAGIPDTQYF. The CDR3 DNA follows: TGTGCCAGCAAATTACTAGCGGGAATCCCAGATACGCAGTATTTT.